These 20 T cell receptor beta chains were all obtained from the same sample, sequenced in a study of PD-1 blockade in classical Hodgkin lymphoma. The data were produced by immunoSEQ multiplex PCR, yet TCRdb's version contains in-frame clones alone and is incomplete. The sample yields around 65,000 clones, roughly 85% seen once. Indicated time point: cycle 4 day 1 (C4D1), after less than 7 weeks of nivolumab. Every patient had relapsed following autologous stem cell transplantation, and cohorts differed in brentuximab vedotin exposure. Material: peripheral blood mononuclear cells (PBMCs), obtained before the fourth cycle of nivolumab. The receptors derive from a human donor with classical Hodgkin lymphoma.

V is TRBV6-5 and J is TRBJ2-7; possibly TRBD2 for D (5 bases). V was cut by 5 bases and J by 0 bases, with 14 bases left in between. Germline CDR1 and CDR2: MNHEY and SVGAGI. The CDR3 totals 15 residues. As DNA, the CDR3 is TGTGCCAGCAGTCAAGACGGAGGAAACTCCTACGAGCAGTACTTC. Its translation is CASSQDGGNSYEQYF.

The V and J genes are TRBV10-3 and TRBJ2-2; 10 bases agree with TRBD1. The germline V gene encodes CDR1 ENHRY and CDR2 SYGVKD. The J segment lost 6 bases and the V segment lost 6 bases, leaving 4 bases of the junction unmatched. The CDR3 is 14 amino acids. The CDR3 region is CAIRGTGDPGELFF. As DNA, the CDR3 is TGTGCCATCAGAGGGACAGGGGACCCCGGGGAGCTGTTTTTT.

This clone was detected only once. The V gene is TRBV5-1, the J gene TRBJ2-2, with 11 bases that match TRBD2. The CDR3 contains 19 residues. The V segment lost 4 bases and the J segment 1 base; nucleotides outside the gene matches: 12. Germline V gives CDR1 SGHRS, CDR2 YFSETQ. CDR3 in amino acids: CASSPSGLAARLNTGELFF. CDR3 bases: TGCGCCAGCAGCCCCTCGGGACTAGCGGCGAGATTGAACACCGGGGAGCTGTTTTTT.

The gene calls are TRBV5-6 and TRBJ1-2; 7 bases are a match to TRBD1. The V gene end was trimmed by 4 bases and the J gene end by 7 bases; junction bases not matched to a gene: 4. CDR3 length: 12 amino acids. Germline CDR1 reads SGHDT; CDR2 reads YYEEEE. The CDR3 loop reads CASSPGQSGYTF. CDR3 sequence (DNA): TGTGCCAGCAGCCCGGGACAGAGTGGCTACACCTTC.

The genes are TRBV7-9 and TRBJ2-5; D gene uncertain. Germline CDR1 and CDR2: SEHNR and FQNEAQ (reference sequence). V was clipped by 5 bases and J by 4 bases, with 8 bases between them. The CDR3 sequence is 12 residues long. Here the CDR3 DNA reads TGTGCCAGCAGCCATTTGGCAGAGACCCAGTACTTC. It specifies CASSHLAETQYF.

The chain employs TRBV5-1 and TRBJ2-3; no clear D gene. Per germline, CDR1 SGHRS and CDR2 YFSETQ. Trimming removed 6 bases from V and 0 bases from J, with 8 bases in between. The CDR3 runs 13 residues. The CDR3 DNA reads as TGCGCCAGCACCAGATTTAGCACAGATACGCAGTATTTT. Encoded protein: CASTRFSTDTQYF.

This clone was seen a single time. The J gene is TRBJ2-7, the V gene TRBV5-1; D perhaps matches TRBD2 (5 bases). CDR1 SGHRS and CDR2 YFSETQ come from the germline V gene. CDR3 length: 16 residues. V was shortened by 3 bases and J by 0 bases, with 16 bases between the two germline ends. The CDR3, as DNA: TGCGCCAGCAGCTCCGGGAATTCTGGAAGCTCCTACGAGCAGTACTTC. As protein: CASSSGNSGSSYEQYF. Drawing the rest from reference TRBV5-1 and TRBJ2-7, the complete variable domain is KAGVTQTPRYLIKTRGQQVTLSCSPISGHRSVSWYQQTPGQGLQFLFEYFSETQRNKGNFPGRFSGRQFSNSRSEMNVSTLELGDSALYLCASSSGNSGSSYEQYFGPGTRLTVT.

V and J are TRBV5-1 and TRBJ2-5; D is uncertain. The DNA end is a closer match to TRBJ2-7, so the J assignment may be wrong. This CDR3 comprises 13 residues. Germline lookup yields CDR1 SGHRS and CDR2 YFSETQ. In nucleotides, the CDR3 is TGCGCCAGCAGCTTGGTTCCGCAGTCCGAGCAGTACTTC. The encoded protein is CASSLVPQSEQYF.

This clone was seen only once. The V and J genes are TRBV6-5 and TRBJ1-2; no clear D gene. Germline-derived CDR1 and CDR2 are MNHEY and SVGAGI. With 0 bases removed from V and 4 bases from J, the gap between germline ends came to 12 bases. The CDR3 runs 15 residues. CDR3 in amino acids: CASSYSIGEPYGYTF. CDR3 nucleotides: TGTGCCAGCAGTTACTCGATCGGGGAACCCTATGGCTACACCTTC.

The rearrangement joins TRBV6-6 to TRBJ1-2; D might be TRBD1 (6 bases). The germline V gene has CDR1 MNHNY and CDR2 SVGAGI (reference sequence). V was clipped by 6 bases and J by 4 bases, with 12 bases between them. The CDR3 loop spans 13 amino acids. DNA of the CDR3: TGTGCCAGCAGATCCACAGGGTTCTATGGCTACACCTTC. Protein: CASRSTGFYGYTF.

This chain connects TRBV5-4 to TRBJ1-1; 10 nucleotides line up with TRBD1. This CDR3 contains 16 residues. Germline assignment: CDR1 SGHNT and CDR2 YYREEE (reference sequence). The V and J ends lost 0 bases and 5 bases, in that order; junction bases with no gene match: 7. As DNA, the CDR3 is TGTGCCAGCAGCTTGGCCCGGACAGGGGGTCGTACTGAAGCTTTCTTT. Residues: CASSLARTGGRTEAFF. The complete variable domain, with remaining parts taken from reference TRBV5-4 and TRBJ1-1, reads ETGVTQSPTHLIKTRGQQVTLRCSSQSGHNTVSWYQQALGQGPQFIFQYYREEENGRGNFPPRFSGLQFPNYSSELNVNALELDDSALYLCASSLARTGGRTEAFFGQGTRLTVV.

The chain joins TRBV28 to TRBJ2-3, with TRBD2 identical over 7 bases. The CDR3 totals 13 residues. Germline V gives CDR1 MDHEN, CDR2 SYDVKM. The V gene end was trimmed by 10 bases and the J gene end by 3 bases; junction bases not matched to a gene: 7. DNA for the CDR3: TGTGCCACCTGTGGGGGGGGGACAGATACGCAGTATTTT. Amino acid sequence: CATCGGGTDTQYF.

The V call is TRBV19, the J call TRBJ2-1; 12 bases align to TRBD2. The V segment lost 9 bases and the J segment 3 bases; nucleotides outside the gene matches: 15. Germline CDR1 is LNHDA and CDR2 is SQIVND (reference sequence). The CDR3 totals 18 residues. Written as DNA, the CDR3 is TGTGCCAGCGGGTGGGTCGGGACTAGCGGGCCCTACTACAATGAGCAGTTCTTC. The encoded protein is CASGWVGTSGPYYNEQFF.

The CDR3 coding sequence is TGTGCCAGCAGCTTAGGACCAGGGGCGTTCTTC. Amino acids: CASSLGPGAFF. The rearrangement uses TRBV11-2 and TRBJ2-1; D might be TRBD1 (6 bases). The CDR3 has 11 residues. CDR1 SGHAT and CDR2 FQNNGV come from the germline V gene. V was pared by 1 base and J by 15 bases, with 10 bases between.

This rearrangement joins TRBV11-2 to TRBJ2-2, with TRBD1 matching 11 bases. Germline CDR1 reads SGHAT; CDR2 reads FQNNGV. The V segment lost 3 bases and the J segment 7 bases; nucleotides outside the gene matches: 4. The CDR3 sequence is 15 residues long. The CDR3 nucleotides are TGTGCCAGCAGCTTCGGGACAGGGGGAATCGGGGAGCTGTTTTTT. It specifies CASSFGTGGIGELFF.

A note on this clone: In the same sample, other DNA sequences code for this CDR3. The V and J genes are TRBV5-1 and TRBJ1-4; D might be TRBD1 (6 bases). The CDR3 is 14 residues long. CDR1 is SGHRS and CDR2 is YFSETQ in the germline V gene. V lost 0 bases to trimming and J lost 8 bases, with 11 bases between them. The CDR3 coding sequence is TGCGCCAGCAGCTTGGCAGGGGCTGAAGAAAAACTGTTTTTT. As protein: CASSLAGAEEKLFF.

The chain combines TRBV7-9 with TRBJ2-5; TRBD1 or TRBD2 may be the D gene (5 bases each). In germline, CDR1 is SEHNR, CDR2 FQNEAQ (reference sequence). V lost 5 bases to trimming and J lost 2 bases, with 15 bases between them. This CDR3 spans 15 amino acids. The DNA for the CDR3 is TGTGCCAGCAGCCGCGACCTGGGGACGCAAGAGACCCAGTACTTC. It is translated as CASSRDLGTQETQYF.

V and J are TRBV28 and TRBJ1-1, with D tentatively TRBD1 (6 bases). The CDR3 is 15 residues long. CDR1 and CDR2 from the germline V gene are MDHEN and SYDVKM. Trimming pared 3 bases from V and 0 bases from J, leaving 11 bases between. Written as DNA, the CDR3 is TGTGCCAGCAGTTTCGGACAGATCCTGAACACTGAAGCTTTCTTT. Amino acids: CASSFGQILNTEAFF. The full variable domain, rest sourced from reference TRBV28 and TRBJ1-1, is DVKVTQSSRYLVKRTGEKVFLECVQDMDHENMFWYRQDPGLGLRLIYFSYDVKMKEKGDIPEGYSVSREKKERFSLILESASTNQTSMYLCASSFGQILNTEAFFGQGTRLTVV.

This clone has just one count. This chain uses TRBV2 with TRBJ1-5; tentatively, D is TRBD1 (6 bases). V was shortened by 1 base and J by 9 bases, with 19 bases between the two germline ends. This CDR3 has 16 amino acids. CDR1 is SNHLY, CDR2 FYNNEI, per germline. CDR3: CASSEGSYREEAPQHF. CDR3 coding DNA: TGTGCCAGCAGTGAAGGAAGTTACAGGGAGGAGGCGCCCCAGCATTTT.

The chain is built from TRBV5-1 and TRBJ2-2; D gene unclear. The V and J ends lost 0 bases and 4 bases respectively, with 4 bases between them. Germline loops: CDR1 SGHRS, CDR2 YFSETQ. The CDR3 extends over 13 amino acids. This chain's CDR3 is CASSLEATGELFF. CDR3 in DNA: TGCGCCAGCAGCTTGGAGGCCACCGGGGAGCTGTTTTTT.